What follows describes a single T cell receptor (beta chain). Its matching antigen is unknown. The data derive from a study of CD8+ T cells in alopecia areata. Whole-study findings and limits: Scalp data also include sequences from resident alphabeta T cells of normal skin.

As to treatment: oral pan-JAK inhibitor, 5-10 mg twice daily. Reverse transcribed after extraction, RNA yielded cDNA as the sequencing template. TCRdb's table, derived via immunoSEQ multiplex PCR, lists solely in-frame clones and lacks some. The sample records 190,000 or so clones, 50% to 60% being singletons. The receptor comes from a human donor with alopecia areata. The sample was CD4+ T cells sorted from blood, taken at week 4, from a patient treated with tofacitinib.

DNA of the CDR3: TGCAGCGTGACGCCGACAGGGGAGTACGAGCAGTACTTC. Its protein is CSVTPTGEYEQYF. The chain recombines TRBV29-1 with TRBJ2-7, with 8 bases fitting TRBD1. There are 13 residues in the CDR3. With 6 bases clipped from V and 4 bases from J, the junction kept 8 bases outside the gene matches. CDR1 and CDR2 (germline): SQVTM, ANQGSEA.